This T cell receptor beta chain was obtained from a study of blood T cell repertoires in COVID-19. The overall study: Collection of acute and convalescent COVID-19 samples took place in the United States, Italy and Spain. From T cells, B-cell-depleted T cells, or PBMCs came the material, which was cDNA or gDNA.

This clone was recorded only once. Trimming cost V 4 bases and J 1 base, with 10 bases left between them. CDR3 size: 14 residues. Germline V gene lookup returns CDR1 MNHEY and CDR2 SMNVEV (reference sequence). The table came from immunoSEQ multiplex PCR; TCRdb's copy has only in-frame clones and leaves some out. The table records approximately 120,000 clones, 85% to 90% of them present only once. The genes are TRBV27 and TRBJ2-5, with D maybe TRBD1 (6 bases). Sample: peripheral blood. The clonotype was recovered from a human donor in a cohort sampled during active COVID-19. Here the CDR3 DNA reads TGTGCCAGCAGTTCGACAGGAATCCAAGAGACCCAGTACTTC. Protein: CASSSTGIQETQYF.